A selection of T cell receptor beta chains follows, all from one sample in a study of T cell responses to AZD1222 COVID-19 vaccine. Data came from immunoSEQ multiplex PCR; TCRdb stores just in-frame clones and leaves some out. The table records around 200,000 clones, 85% to 90% of them present only once. Sequences were derived from peripheral blood, sampled on day 0 of AZD1222 vaccination. The receptors originated from an adult in good health. Both conserved end residues are part of each CDR3. D genes are given only for firm matches. Size values are once, few and many counts, or a class for expanded clones, and some rows have none.

j_call clone_size v_call d_call cdr3_aa cdr3_nt
TRBJ1-1 NA TRBV10-3 NA CAISGGGTEAFF TGTGCCATCAGTGGAGGAGGGACTGAAGCTTTCTTT
TRBJ2-3 few TRBV6-5 TRBD2 CASSLTSGADTQYF TGTGCCAGCAGTCTGACTAGCGGGGCAGATACGCAGTATTTT
TRBJ1-6 NA TRBV7-2 NA CASRLSNSPLHF TGTGCCAGCCGACTTTCTAACTCACCCCTCCACTTT
TRBJ2-2 NA TRBV24-1 NA CATSDRAGTFTGELFF TGTGCCACCAGTGATCGAGCCGGGACTTTCACCGGGGAGCTGTTTTTT
TRBJ2-2 few TRBV5-4 NA CASSLGGMNTGELFF TGTGCCAGCAGCTTGGGCGGGATGAACACCGGGGAGCTGTTTTTT
TRBJ1-5 few TRBV4-2 NA CASSSGIGDESQPQHF TGTGCCAGCAGTTCCGGGATAGGGGATGAGAGTCAGCCCCAGCATTTT
TRBJ2-2 NA TRBV5-6 NA CASSFVGNRGELFF TGTGCCAGCAGCTTTGTAGGAAATCGCGGGGAGCTGTTTTTT
TRBJ2-2 NA TRBV2 NA CASKVLQNTGELFF TGTGCCAGCAAGGTACTCCAAAACACCGGGGAGCTGTTTTTT
TRBJ2-5 NA TRBV5-1 NA CASSSGLLGETQYF TGCGCCAGCAGCTCGGGACTCCTTGGAGAGACCCAGTACTTC
TRBJ1-1 NA TRBV5-1 NA CASSLKGSGNTEAFF TGCGCCAGCAGCTTGAAGGGCAGCGGGAACACTGAAGCTTTCTTT
TRBJ1-5 NA TRBV15 NA CATRTGSGPQHF TGTGCCACCAGGACGGGTAGTGGGCCCCAGCATTTT
TRBJ2-1 NA TRBV28 NA CASSSVRNEQFF TGTGCCAGCAGTTCCGTGCGCAATGAGCAGTTCTTC
TRBJ2-3 NA TRBV30 NA CAWSEGSGPTDTQYF TGTGCCTGGAGTGAAGGTTCCGGCCCCACAGATACGCAGTATTTT
TRBJ2-5 NA TRBV19 NA CASRDSRDQETQYF TGTGCCAGTAGGGACTCCAGGGACCAAGAGACCCAGTACTTC
TRBJ1-6 NA TRBV18 NA CASSPVDSPLHF TGTGCCAGCTCACCAGTAGATTCACCCCTCCACTTT
TRBJ1-5 NA TRBV6-5 NA CASSYRDGQPQHF TGTGCCAGCAGTTACAGGGACGGACAGCCCCAGCATTTT
TRBJ2-3 NA TRBV7-8 TRBD2 CASSITRGADTQYF TGTGCCAGCAGCATAACGCGGGGGGCGGATACGCAGTATTTT
TRBJ2-3 NA TRBV18 NA CASFLTGLHTDTQYF TGTGCCAGCTTTCTTACGGGACTCCACACAGATACGCAGTATTTT
TRBJ2-7 NA TRBV11-2 NA CASSSGAGGYEQYF TGTGCCAGCAGCAGCGGGGCAGGGGGATACGAGCAGTACTTC
TRBJ1-2 NA TRBV18 TRBD1 CASSPPGQAFYGYTF TGTGCCAGCTCACCACCGGGACAGGCTTTTTATGGCTACACCTTC
TRBJ1-5 NA TRBV19 TRBD1 CASSRDRGYSNQPQHF TGTGCCAGTAGTCGAGACAGGGGATATAGCAATCAGCCCCAGCATTTT
TRBJ2-1 NA TRBV4-2 NA CASSLSTGSLNEQFF TGTGCCAGCAGCCTGAGCACAGGGTCTCTGAATGAGCAGTTCTTC
TRBJ2-1 once TRBV19 TRBD2 CASISGASSGGSYNEQFF TGTGCCAGTATTTCCGGAGCCAGCAGCGGGGGATCCTACAATGAGCAGTTCTTC
TRBJ2-7 few TRBV11-2 TRBD1 CASSRSGQGSIYEQYF TGTGCCAGCAGCCGATCCGGACAGGGCTCTATCTACGAGCAGTACTTC
TRBJ2-1 NA TRBV7-3 NA CASSALAGQYNEQFF TGTGCCAGCAGCGCATTAGCGGGACAGTACAATGAGCAGTTCTTC
TRBJ2-3 NA TRBV4-3 TRBD2 CASSQRAGGLMDTQYF TGCGCCAGCAGCCAAAGGGCGGGGGGACTTATGGATACGCAGTATTTT
TRBJ2-7 NA TRBV9 TRBD2 CASSGGLAGSSYEQYF TGTGCCAGCAGCGGCGGACTAGCGGGTTCTTCCTACGAGCAGTACTTC
TRBJ1-2 NA TRBV6-5 NA CASRGLYGYTF TGTGCCAGCAGGGGTCTCTATGGCTACACCTTC
TRBJ2-7 NA TRBV27 TRBD2 CASSPTGTSGTHRGEQYF TGTGCCAGCAGTCCGACCGGGACTAGCGGGACCCACCGGGGCGAGCAGTACTTC
TRBJ1-1 NA TRBV9 NA CASSVEGRTRTEAFF TGTGCCAGCAGCGTAGAGGGCCGTACTCGGACTGAAGCTTTCTTT
TRBJ2-5 NA TRBV27 TRBD2 CASSLSHGLAENQETQYF TGTGCCAGCAGTTTATCGCACGGACTAGCCGAAAACCAAGAGACCCAGTACTTC
TRBJ2-3 NA TRBV28 NA CASSLYVVNTQYF TGTGCCAGCAGTTTATATGTTGTAAATACGCAGTATTTT
TRBJ1-5 NA TRBV13 NA CASSLVGQPQHF TGTGCCAGCAGCTTAGTAGGTCAGCCCCAGCATTTT
TRBJ2-1 NA TRBV6-5 NA CASSYFGGPNNEQFF TGTGCCAGCAGTTACTTCGGCGGGCCGAACAATGAGCAGTTCTTC
TRBJ1-2 NA TRBV10-3 NA CATTDGRGGLDGYTF TGTGCCACCACCGACGGTAGAGGGGGATTAGATGGCTACACCTTC
TRBJ2-3 NA TRBV5-8 NA CASSLGRGALTDTQYF TGTGCCAGCAGCTTAGGCCGGGGGGCCCTCACAGATACGCAGTATTTT
TRBJ2-7 NA TRBV5-4 NA CASSYAQGRNYEQYF TGTGCCAGCAGCTACGCACAGGGCCGAAACTACGAGCAGTACTTC
TRBJ2-7 NA TRBV2 NA CASSKDRVTYEQYF TGTGCCAGCAGTAAGGACCGCGTCACCTACGAGCAGTACTTC
TRBJ2-1 NA TRBV29-1 TRBD1 CSVGQGARNEQFF TGCAGCGTCGGACAGGGGGCGAGAAATGAGCAGTTCTTC
TRBJ1-1 NA TRBV3-1/TRBV3-2 TRBD1 CASSSSGTVNTEAFF TGTGCCAGCAGCAGTTCCGGGACAGTGAACACTGAAGCTTTCTTT
TRBJ1-4 NA TRBV28 NA CASSPAVPAAGEKLFF TGTGCCAGCAGTCCCGCTGTTCCGGCGGCAGGTGAAAAACTGTTTTTT
TRBJ1-5 NA TRBV6-2/TRBV6-3 NA CASSPTYGASNQPQHF TGTGCCAGCAGTCCAACTTACGGAGCTAGCAATCAGCCCCAGCATTTT
TRBJ1-3 NA TRBV15 NA CATSRGFGRERNTIYF TGTGCCACCAGCAGAGGTTTTGGACGGGAGAGAAACACCATATATTTT